This is a list of T cell receptor beta chains from one sample in a study of OX40 agonist ivuxolimab in advanced cancers. Some clones are missing from TCRdb's copy, which holds only in-frame ones; the method was immunoSEQ multiplex PCR. The repertoire holds about 40,000 clones, around 87% seen once, with 3% to 4% in the top ten. This specimen consisted of CD4+ or CD8+ T cells sorted from blood, obtained in a trial of the OX40 agonist ivuxolimab. Receptors were obtained from an adult with an advanced solid tumor such as melanoma, head and neck, liver or kidney cancer. The CDR3 runs from the conserved cysteine through the conserved F or W. The D gene is left open where the match is weak. Size is stated for part of the rows, as once, few or many counts, or as a class when the clone is expanded.

TRBV2	NA	NA	TRBJ2-7	TGTGCCAGCAGTGGTCTGGAGGGTTGGGCAGGAGTCTACTACGAGCAGTACTTC	CASSGLEGWAGVYYEQYF
TRBV27	NA	NA	TRBJ2-3	TGTGCCAGCAGTAGGACTAGCACAGATACGCAGTATTTT	CASSRTSTDTQYF
TRBV7-2	NA	NA	TRBJ1-1	TGTGCCAGCAGCTACCCGGGCGGAACAGGGTTTGAAGCTTTCTTT	CASSYPGGTGFEAFF
TRBV6-5	NA	NA	TRBJ1-6	TGTGCCAGCAGTGCAAACAGTCGGTCCCTCCACTTT	CASSANSRSLHF
TRBV6-5	NA	NA	TRBJ1-1	TGTGCCAGCATGCGGGGAGGAGCTGAAGCTTTCTTT	CASMRGGAEAFF
TRBV5-6	NA	NA	TRBJ2-1	TGTGCCAGCAGCTTGCCGACTCCCCTTACTATGGGGTACAATGAGCAGTTCTTC	CASSLPTPLTMGYNEQFF
TRBV18	NA	NA	TRBJ1-1	TGTGCCAGCTCACCCGACAGGTTGGAAGCTTTCTTT	CASSPDRLEAFF
TRBV6-1	once	NA	TRBJ2-7	TGTGCCAGCAGTGAGAGGACCCACTCCTACGAGCAGTACTTC	CASSERTHSYEQYF
TRBV18	NA	NA	TRBJ2-4	TGTGCCAGCTCACCAGTGGTGGGTGGGCAGGGACATGGGGATCGTCAGATTCAGTACTTC	CASSPVVGGQGHGDRQIQYF
TRBV6-5	NA	NA	TRBJ1-6	TGTGCCAGCAGTTACCGAAATTCACCCCTCCACTTT	CASSYRNSPLHF
TRBV7-9	NA	NA	TRBJ1-4	TGTGCCAGCAGCTTAGGAGAAGACAGGAGGTCGGAAAAACTGTTTTTT	CASSLGEDRRSEKLFF
TRBV28	NA	NA	TRBJ1-2	TGTGCCAGCAGTGGGCCTACAGAAAACCTCAACTATGGCTACACCTTC	CASSGPTENLNYGYTF
TRBV7-9	NA	NA	TRBJ2-1	TGTGCCAGCAGCCCCGACGCGTCTAAGCAGTTCTTC	CASSPDASKQFF
TRBV18	NA	TRBD1	TRBJ2-7	TGTGCCAGCTCACGGACAGGGGGCGGCCCGGAGATGTACTTC	CASSRTGGGPEMYF
TRBV28	NA	NA	TRBJ1-2	TGTGCTGCTGTTAACTATGGCTACACCTTC	CAAVNYGYTF
TRBV15	NA	NA	TRBJ2-5	TGTGCCACCAGCACCCTCTTGGGAGTCCAAGAGACCCAGTACTTC	CATSTLLGVQETQYF
TRBV7-2	NA	NA	TRBJ2-1	TGTGCCAGCAGCTTATTGGGTTTAGGGAATTTCATCAACAATGAGCAGTTCTTC	CASSLLGLGNFINNEQFF
TRBV29-1	few	NA	TRBJ1-1	TGCAGCGGGGGACGGAACACTGAAGCTTTCTTT	CSGGRNTEAFF